The clone carrying this T cell receptor (beta chain) was found many times. The entry originates in a study of glioma-infiltrating T cells. Amplification of TCR alpha and beta CDR3 regions from RNA used iRepertoire nested multiplex PCR. TCRdb reanalysed the multiplex PCR reads using MiXCR and keeps one entry per CDR3 protein. Here the sample spans 150,000 to 200,000 distinct CDR3 sequences, over 30% being singletons. The germline CDR1 and CDR2 sequences are LNHDA and SQIVND (reference sequence). Deletions cut 5 bases from V and 7 bases from J, with 14 bases between. The CDR3 totals 13 residues. This chain joins TRBV19 and TRBJ1-2, with D maybe TRBD1 (5 bases). The clonotype comes from a human donor with low-grade glioma or glioblastoma, undergoing nonglioma brain surgery, or in good health (not recorded which). Sequencing was performed on glioma tissue, nonneoplastic brain tissue, or PBMCs (not recorded which). This CDR3 reads CASSVKGQLGYTF. Here the CDR3 DNA reads TGTGCCAGTAGTGTCAAGGGGCAGCTTGGCTACACCTTC.